This entry lists 17 T cell receptor beta chains sequenced from one sample in a study of shared clonotypes between healthy human individuals. Produced via immunoSEQ multiplex PCR; TCRdb's table is partial and in-frame only. The data show roughly 2.2 million clones, just under 95% seen once. The sequencing sample was made of naive CD4+ T cells from PBMCs. The subset: CD45RA+ positively selected. All receptors derive from a young man in good health. Some clones in this sample may be carry-over from other donors' samples.

The chain carries TRBV11-2 and TRBJ1-4, with D uncertain. The CDR3 runs 13 residues. Germline CDR1 SGHAT, CDR2 FQNNGV. Trimming stripped 2 bases from V and 2 bases from J, with 3 bases between. The CDR3: CASSLYTNEKLFF. CDR3 coding DNA: TGTGCCAGCAGCTTATACACTAATGAAAAACTGTTTTTT.

A word on this clone: Other DNA sequences in the sample encode the same CDR3. The rearrangement links TRBV5-1 to TRBJ1-3, with unresolved D. Germline-derived CDR1 and CDR2 are SGHRS and YFSETQ. The V and J ends lost 4 bases and 0 bases respectively, with 8 bases between them. The CDR3 runs to 14 residues. This CDR3 is CASSLDDSGNTIYF. CDR3 in DNA: TGCGCCAGCAGCCTCGATGACTCTGGAAACACCATATATTTT.

This chain links TRBV28 with TRBJ2-1; TRBD2 aligns across 8 bases. Trimming at V came to 3 bases and at J to 4 bases, leaving 5 bases not matched to a gene. Germline assignment: CDR1 MDHEN and CDR2 SYDVKM. This CDR3 has 15 amino acids. CDR3 region: CASSFGRGGYNEQFF. The CDR3 DNA reads as TGTGCCAGCAGTTTTGGCCGCGGGGGGTACAATGAGCAGTTCTTC. The whole variable domain, remainder taken from reference TRBV28 and TRBJ2-1, is DVKVTQSSRYLVKRTGEKVFLECVQDMDHENMFWYRQDPGLGLRLIYFSYDVKMKEKGDIPEGYSVSREKKERFSLILESASTNQTSMYLCASSFGRGGYNEQFFGPGTRLTVL.

This chain joins TRBV2 and TRBJ1-2, with a tentative D call TRBD1 (5 bases). V gave up 4 bases and J gave up 7 bases, with 16 bases separating them. Looked up from germline, CDR1 is SNHLY and CDR2 is FYNNEI. The CDR3 totals 14 residues. The CDR3 DNA follows: TGTGCCAGCAGTGTAGGAGGGCCAGGGCTTGGCTACACCTTC. It specifies CASSVGGPGLGYTF.

The chain is built from TRBV6-6 and TRBJ2-1; D may correspond to TRBD1 or TRBD2 (6 bases each). This CDR3 contains 12 residues. From germline, CDR1 is MNHNY and CDR2 SVGAGI (reference sequence). Trimming pared 9 bases from V and 8 bases from J, leaving 14 bases between. The CDR3 nucleotides read TGTGCCAGTGAAGGAGGGGGGCATGAGCAGTTCTTC. It codes for CASEGGGHEQFF.

The chain has TRBV19 and TRBJ2-3; D is possibly TRBD2 (6 bases). The CDR3 runs to 13 residues. Trimming pared 9 bases from V and 0 bases from J, leaving 10 bases between. The germline V gene has CDR1 LNHDA and CDR2 SQIVND (reference sequence). The CDR3 is CASRDSSTDTQYF. The CDR3 DNA follows: TGTGCCAGCCGGGACTCTAGCACAGATACGCAGTATTTT.

The chain has TRBV7-9 and TRBJ2-1, with D possibly matching TRBD2 (5 bases). The CDR3 extends over 12 amino acids. V shed 8 bases and J shed 7 bases, with 12 bases lying between them. Germline V gene lookup returns CDR1 SEHNR and CDR2 FQNEAQ (reference sequence). The DNA of the CDR3 is TGTGCCAGCGGGAATTCGGGGAATGAGCAGTTCTTC. This gives the protein CASGNSGNEQFF.

The V gene is TRBV7-2, the J gene TRBJ2-5; 8 bases line up with TRBD2. CDR1 SGHTA and CDR2 FQGNSA come from the germline V gene. The CDR3 has 15 residues. The J segment lost 4 bases and the V segment lost 5 bases, leaving 9 bases of the junction unmatched. CDR3 region: CASSTDGGAGETQYF. The CDR3 coding sequence is TGTGCCAGCAGCACTGACGGGGGGGCCGGAGAGACCCAGTACTTC. Full variable domain (rest looked up from reference TRBV7-2 and TRBJ2-5): GAGVSQSPSNKVTEKGKDVELRCDPISGHTALYWYRQSLGQGLEFLIYFQGNSAPDKSGLPSDRFSAERTGGSVSTLTIQRTQQEDSAVYLCASSTDGGAGETQYFGPGTRLLVL.

Comment on this clone: Other DNA sequences in the same sample also yield this CDR3. The chain recombines TRBV7-9 with TRBJ1-5; tentatively, D is TRBD1 (5 bases). V was pared by 6 bases and J by 4 bases, with 10 bases between. The CDR3 covers 13 residues. CDR1 and CDR2 (germline): SEHNR, FQNEAQ (reference sequence). The CDR3 coding sequence is TGTGCCAGCAGTCCGGGACGGAATCAGCCCCAGCATTTT. It codes for CASSPGRNQPQHF.

The chain joins TRBV11-2 to TRBJ2-2; D is undetermined. Trimming took off 5 bases at V and 3 bases at J, with 10 bases between the two ends. The CDR3 covers 14 residues. In germline, CDR1 is SGHAT, CDR2 FQNNGV. The CDR3 region has the DNA TGTGCCAGCAGCCCGGTCTCTCACACCGGGGAGCTGTTTTTT. It specifies CASSPVSHTGELFF.

Note on this clone: The sample contains more than one DNA sequence encoding this CDR3. This chain links TRBV27 with TRBJ2-2, with TRBD1 as a possible D gene (6 bases). The CDR3 extends over 15 amino acids. The ends were cut back, 5 bases at V and 0 bases at J, with 10 bases in the middle. In germline, CDR1 is MNHEY, CDR2 SMNVEV (reference sequence). In nucleotides, the CDR3 is TGTGCCAGCAGTCCCAGGGGTGCGAACACCGGGGAGCTGTTTTTT. Translating it yields CASSPRGANTGELFF.

For the CDR3, the DNA is TGTGCCAGCAGCGTAAGTGGTGGGATGGCAGTCTACTCACCCCTCCACTTT. Its translation: CASSVSGGMAVYSPLHF. V usage is TRBV9 and J usage is TRBJ1-6, with D uncertain. Germline values: CDR1 SGDLS, CDR2 YYNGEE. This CDR3 region has 17 residues. Trimming pared 1 base from V and 10 bases from J, leaving 21 bases between.

This clone came up once. This chain uses TRBV7-2 with TRBJ2-7; TRBD1 agrees at 10 bases. V lost 6 bases and J lost 1; bases outside the gene matches: 6. This CDR3 region has 15 residues. Germline CDR1 SGHTA, CDR2 FQGNSA. The CDR3 DNA reads TGTGCCAGCAGACAGGACAGGGGGGAATCCTACGAGCAGTACTTC. This translates into CASRQDRGESYEQYF.

This chain uses TRBV11-3 with TRBJ2-3; D is possibly TRBD2 (8 bases). The CDR3 is 16 residues long. Trimming left V 3 bases short and J 4 bases short, with 17 bases between. The germline CDR1 and CDR2 sequences are SGHNT and YENEEA. CDR3 region: CASSLETGTSADTQYF. In nucleotides, the CDR3 is TGTGCCAGCAGCTTGGAGACAGGGACTAGTGCAGATACGCAGTATTTT.

The chain is built from TRBV30 and TRBJ1-4; D is unresolved. The germline V gene encodes CDR1 GTSNPN and CDR2 SVGIG (reference sequence). The CDR3 is 17 residues long. Between the trimmed V and J ends, which lost 0 bases and 7 bases, there was a span of 21 bases. The CDR3 is CAWSVGVGLRTGEKLFF. The CDR3 nucleotides are TGTGCCTGGAGTGTTGGGGTTGGACTTCGGACCGGTGAAAAACTGTTTTTT.

V and J are TRBV7-9 and TRBJ1-1, with a tentative D call TRBD1 (6 bases). Germline V gene data show CDR1 as SEHNR and CDR2 as FQNEAQ (reference sequence). The CDR3 length is 14 residues. Trimming took off 0 bases at V and 2 bases at J, with 7 bases between the two ends. CDR3 in DNA: TGTGCCAGCAGCTTAGCGGACAGAAACACTGAAGCTTTCTTT. Its protein is CASSLADRNTEAFF.

The rearrangement links TRBV18 to TRBJ1-1, with D perhaps matching TRBD1 (5 bases). Deletions cut 1 base from V and 0 bases from J, with 9 bases between. CDR1 is KGHSH, CDR2 LQKENI, per germline. The CDR3 contains 15 residues. In nucleotides, the CDR3 is TGTGCCAGCTCACCACGGCCGGGGGTGAACACTGAAGCTTTCTTT. Amino acids: CASSPRPGVNTEAFF.